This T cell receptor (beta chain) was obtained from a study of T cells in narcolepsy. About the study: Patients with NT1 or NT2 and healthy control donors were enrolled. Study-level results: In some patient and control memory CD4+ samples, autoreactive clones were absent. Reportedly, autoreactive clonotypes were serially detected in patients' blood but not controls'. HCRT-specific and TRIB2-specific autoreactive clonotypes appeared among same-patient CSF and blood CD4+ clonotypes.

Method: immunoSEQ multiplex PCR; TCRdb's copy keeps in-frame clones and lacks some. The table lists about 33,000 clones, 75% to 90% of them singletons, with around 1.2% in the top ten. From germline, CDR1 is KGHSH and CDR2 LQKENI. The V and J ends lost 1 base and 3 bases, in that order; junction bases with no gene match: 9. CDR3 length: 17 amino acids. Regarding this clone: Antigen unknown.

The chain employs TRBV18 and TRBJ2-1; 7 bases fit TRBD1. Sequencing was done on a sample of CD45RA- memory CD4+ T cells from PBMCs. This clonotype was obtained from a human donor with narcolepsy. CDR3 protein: CASSPRQGDLLYNEQFF. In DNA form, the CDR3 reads TGTGCCAGCTCACCACGACAGGGTGACTTACTCTACAATGAGCAGTTCTTC.